Below are 13 T cell receptor beta chains sequenced from a single sample in a study of T cells after yellow fever vaccination. TCRdb reprocessed the 5' RACE reads via MiXCR and lists one record per CDR3 protein. This table has some 160,000 distinct CDR3 sequences, less than 9% appearing once. The starting material was CD4+ T cells sorted from PBMCs, obtained less than 6 days after the first yellow fever vaccination. These receptors all stem from a man between 18 and 29 years old who received the YFV17D yellow fever vaccine.

A few counts support this clonotype. This chain joins TRBV3-1 and TRBJ1-6; 9 bases match TRBD1. Germline trimming cut 3 bases from V and 10 bases from J; bases unmatched to any gene: 7. This CDR3 is 15 amino acids long. CDR1 and CDR2 from the germline V gene are LGHDT and YNNKEL (reference sequence). The CDR3 DNA is TGTGCCAGCAGCCATACCGGGACAGGGTTGTCACCCCTCCACTTT. This translates into CASSHTGTGLSPLHF.

This clonotype showed up many times. This chain connects TRBV7-6 to TRBJ1-4; tentatively, D is TRBD1 (5 bases). The V end lost 1 base, the J end lost 8 bases, and 8 bases lay between the germline ends. The CDR3 consists of 13 residues. From germline, CDR1 is SGHVS and CDR2 FNYEAQ. The CDR3 coding sequence is TGTGCCAGCAGCTTAGACTGGGGGGAAAAACTGTTTTTT. Protein: CASSLDWGEKLFF.

The chain has TRBV28 and TRBJ1-2, with D possibly being TRBD1 (6 bases). The CDR3 sequence is 15 residues long. Germline V lookup: CDR1 MDHEN, CDR2 SYDVKM. Deletions cut 8 bases from V and 0 bases from J, with 16 bases between. The CDR3 region is CASALGGAANYGYTF. The CDR3 DNA reads TGTGCCAGCGCGCTGGGGGGGGCAGCTAACTATGGCTACACCTTC.

This clonotype came up many times. This chain joins TRBV10-3 and TRBJ2-1; D possibly corresponds to TRBD1 (6 bases). The V end was cut by 6 bases, the J end by 4 bases, with 19 bases between. Germline-derived CDR1 and CDR2 are ENHRY and SYGVKD. The CDR3 extends over 16 amino acids. The CDR3 here is CAISKLSTGKYNEQFF. The CDR3 bases are TGTGCCATCAGCAAACTTTCTACAGGGAAGTACAATGAGCAGTTCTTC.

This clonotype has at least ten counts. DNA for the CDR3: TGTGCCAGCGAGGGTATCCCGAACACTGAAGCTTTCTTT. This encodes CASEGIPNTEAFF. This sequence joins TRBV2 and TRBJ1-1; D gene ambiguous. Germline CDR1 SNHLY, CDR2 FYNNEI. V lost 8 bases to trimming and J lost 1 base, with 11 bases between them. The CDR3 has 13 residues.

In its sample, this clonotype was seen many times. V is TRBV27 and J is TRBJ2-2; D is perhaps TRBD2 (6 bases). V lost 5 bases and J 5 bases, leaving 15 bases between the germline ends. The CDR3 runs to 15 residues. Looked up from germline, CDR1 is MNHEY and CDR2 is SMNVEV (reference sequence). The CDR3, as DNA: TGTGCCAGCAGTCCTCGGATGGGAGGAACCGGGGAGCTGTTTTTT. Encoded protein: CASSPRMGGTGELFF.

The CDR3 bases are TGTGCCAGCAGTACAAACGCGGGGATTTACGAGCAGTACGTC. Protein product: CASSTNAGIYEQYV. This sequence joins TRBV6-1 and TRBJ2-7; the D gene is possibly TRBD2 (6 bases). V was cut by 5 bases and J by 4 bases, with 15 bases left in between. This CDR3 is 14 amino acids long. The germline V gene encodes CDR1 MNHNS and CDR2 SASEGT.

J is TRBJ1-5 and V is TRBV19; possible D gene TRBD1, 5 bases. Germline CDR1 and CDR2: LNHDA and SQIVND (reference sequence). V was shortened by 4 bases and J by 4 bases, with 14 bases between the two germline ends. The CDR3 extends over 15 amino acids. The CDR3 loop reads CASSTSGLGNQPQHF. The CDR3 nucleotides read TGTGCCAGTAGTACCTCGGGACTGGGGAATCAGCCCCAGCATTTT.

This clonotype was detected only a few times. This rearrangement joins TRBV5-4 to TRBJ2-3; 16 bases line up with TRBD2. The CDR3 is 18 amino acids. Germline-derived CDR1 and CDR2 are SGHNT and YYREEE (reference sequence). V was pared by 6 bases and J by 2 bases, with 9 bases of the junction left unmatched. This CDR3 reads CASTPRGLAGGATDTQYF. The CDR3 nucleotides are TGTGCCAGCACCCCACGGGGACTAGCGGGGGGGGCCACAGATACGCAGTATTTT.

In this sample, this clonotype turned up many times. The CDR3 region is CASSFNTGELFF. CDR3 DNA sequence: TGCGCCAGCAGCTTTAACACCGGGGAGCTGTTTTTT. The genes are TRBV5-1 and TRBJ2-2, with D unresolved. The germline gives CDR1 SGHRS, CDR2 YFSETQ. Trimming took off 2 bases at V and 2 bases at J, with 1 base between the two ends. The CDR3 has 12 amino acids.

Only a few counts were recorded for this clonotype. This rearrangement joins TRBV5-5 to TRBJ1-1; D might be TRBD1 (5 bases). CDR3 length: 13 amino acids. Per the germline V gene, CDR1 is SGHKS and CDR2 is YYEKEE (reference sequence). Trimming stripped 0 bases from V and 11 bases from J, with 14 bases between. The CDR3 here is CASSLGGGKYAFF. The CDR3, as DNA: TGTGCCAGCAGCTTGGGGGGCGGGAAGTACGCTTTCTTT.

The sample holds many counts of this clonotype. This CDR3 is CASSLAGLDIQYF. For the CDR3, the DNA is TGCGCCAGCAGCTTGGCAGGGTTGGACATTCAGTACTTC. The chain combines TRBV5-1 with TRBJ2-4, with D perhaps matching TRBD1 (5 bases). The V end lost 0 bases, the J end lost 8 bases, and 9 bases lay between the germline ends. Germline V lookup: CDR1 SGHRS, CDR2 YFSETQ. The CDR3 spans 13 residues.

This clonotype has ten or more counts. The J gene is TRBJ2-7, the V gene TRBV7-9, with unresolved D. The CDR3 runs to 13 residues. CDR1 is SEHNR, CDR2 FQNEAQ, per germline (reference sequence). V shed 0 bases and J shed 4 bases, with 7 bases lying between them. The DNA for the CDR3 is TGTGCCAGCAGCTTAGCGGGCGGATACGAGCAGTACGTC. Translated: CASSLAGGYEQYV.